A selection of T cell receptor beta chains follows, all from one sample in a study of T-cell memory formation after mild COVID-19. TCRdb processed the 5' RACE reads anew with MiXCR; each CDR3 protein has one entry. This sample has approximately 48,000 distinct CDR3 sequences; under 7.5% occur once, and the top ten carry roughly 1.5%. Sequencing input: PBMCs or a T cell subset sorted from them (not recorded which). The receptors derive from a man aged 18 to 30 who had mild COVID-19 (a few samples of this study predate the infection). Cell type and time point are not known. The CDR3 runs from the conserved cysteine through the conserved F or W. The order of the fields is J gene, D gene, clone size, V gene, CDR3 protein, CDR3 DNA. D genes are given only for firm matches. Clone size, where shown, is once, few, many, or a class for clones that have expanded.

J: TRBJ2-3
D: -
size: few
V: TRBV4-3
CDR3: CASSQVQGANTQYF
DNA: TGCGCCAGCAGCCAAGTCCAGGGAGCTAATACGCAGTATTTT

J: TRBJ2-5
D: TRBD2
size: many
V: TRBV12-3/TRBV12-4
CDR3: CASSNPGLAGGETQYF
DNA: TGTGCCAGCAGCAACCCCGGACTAGCGGGGGGAGAGACCCAGTACTTC

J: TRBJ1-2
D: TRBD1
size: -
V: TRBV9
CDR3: CASSVAGNYRGGYTF
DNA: TGTGCCAGCAGCGTAGCCGGGAATTACAGGGGTGGCTACACCTTC

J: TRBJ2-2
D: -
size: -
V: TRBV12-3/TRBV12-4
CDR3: CASRKQANTGELFF
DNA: TGTGCCAGCAGGAAGCAGGCGAACACCGGGGAGCTGTTTTTT

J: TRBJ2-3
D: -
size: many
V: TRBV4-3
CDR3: CASSALVWTDTQYF
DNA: TGCGCCAGCAGCGCACTAGTTTGGACAGATACGCAGTATTTT

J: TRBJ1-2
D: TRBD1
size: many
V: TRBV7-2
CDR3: CASSSPGGTGSGYTF
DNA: TGTGCCAGCAGCTCACCGGGCGGGACAGGGTCTGGCTACACCTTC

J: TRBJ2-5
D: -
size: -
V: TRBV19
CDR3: CASSPSRWRGQETQYF
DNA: TGTGCCAGTAGTCCGTCCCGTTGGAGGGGCCAAGAGACCCAGTACTTC

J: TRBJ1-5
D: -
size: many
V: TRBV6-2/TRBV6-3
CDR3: CASSPQGGNQPQHF
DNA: TGTGCCAGCAGTCCTCAGGGTGGGAATCAGCCCCAGCATTTT

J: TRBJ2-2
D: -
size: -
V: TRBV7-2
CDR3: CASTFDGELFF
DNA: TGTGCCAGCACCTTTGACGGGGAGCTGTTTTTT

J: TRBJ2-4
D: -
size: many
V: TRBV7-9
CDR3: CASFPHFTGSKNIQYF
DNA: TGTGCCAGCTTCCCCCATTTTACAGGGAGCAAAAACATTCAGTACTTC

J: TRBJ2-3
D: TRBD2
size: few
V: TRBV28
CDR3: CASSLVSGGSTDTQYF
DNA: TGTGCCAGCAGTTTGGTTAGCGGGGGTTCAACAGATACGCAGTATTTT

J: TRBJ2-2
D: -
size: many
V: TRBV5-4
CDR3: CASSVPAGELFF
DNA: TGTGCCAGCAGCGTACCAGCCGGGGAGCTGTTTTTT

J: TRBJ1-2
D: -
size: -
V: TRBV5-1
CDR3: CASSPYFTRGYTF
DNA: TGCGCCAGCAGCCCCTATTTTACCCGGGGCTACACCTTC

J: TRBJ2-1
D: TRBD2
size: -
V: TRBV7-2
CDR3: CASSAPGLALVNEQFF
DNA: TGTGCCAGCAGCGCGCCGGGACTAGCCCTTGTCAATGAGCAGTTCTTC